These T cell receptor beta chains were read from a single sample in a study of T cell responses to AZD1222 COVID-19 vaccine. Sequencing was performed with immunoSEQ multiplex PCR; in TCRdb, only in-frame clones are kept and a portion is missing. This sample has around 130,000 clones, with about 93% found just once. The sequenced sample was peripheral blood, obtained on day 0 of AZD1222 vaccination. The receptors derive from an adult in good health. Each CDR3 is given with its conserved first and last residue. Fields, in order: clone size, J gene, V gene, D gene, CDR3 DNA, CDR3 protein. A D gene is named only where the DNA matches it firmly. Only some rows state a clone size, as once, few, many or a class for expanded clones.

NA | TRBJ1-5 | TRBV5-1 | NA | TGCGCCAGCAGCTTGCTTGGTAATCAGCCCCAGCATTTT | CASSLLGNQPQHF
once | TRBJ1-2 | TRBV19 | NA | TGTGCCAGTAGTCTACGGGCCTCTATGGGCTACACCTTC | CASSLRASMGYTF
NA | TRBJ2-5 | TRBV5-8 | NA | TGTGCCAGCAGCTTACTGGGTCAGATGGACTGGGAGACCCAGTACTTC | CASSLLGQMDWETQYF
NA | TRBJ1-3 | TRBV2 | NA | TGTGCCAGCAGTGACCGACAGCCGAGCTCTGGAAACACCATATATTTT | CASSDRQPSSGNTIYF
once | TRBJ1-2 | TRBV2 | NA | TGTGCCAGCACCGCGGACAGAATAGCAGCTAACTATGGCTACACCTTC | CASTADRIAANYGYTF
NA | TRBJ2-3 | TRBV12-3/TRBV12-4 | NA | TGTGCCAGCAGTTTCGGGAACACAGATACGCAGTATTTT | CASSFGNTDTQYF
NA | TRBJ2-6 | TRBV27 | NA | TGTGCCAGCAGTTTCCTGACTTCTGGGGCCAACGTCCTGACTTTC | CASSFLTSGANVLTF
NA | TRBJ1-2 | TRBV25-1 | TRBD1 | TGTGCCAGCAGACCGACAGGGGGTGGCTATGGCTACACCTTC | CASRPTGGGYGYTF
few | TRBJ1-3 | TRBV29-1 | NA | TGCAGCGTTGATTCCCAGGCTGGAAACACCATATATTTT | CSVDSQAGNTIYF
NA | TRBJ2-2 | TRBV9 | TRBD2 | TGTGCCAGCAGCGTAGTCGAGCGGGGAAGGGGCGGGGAGCTGTTTTTT | CASSVVERGRGGELFF
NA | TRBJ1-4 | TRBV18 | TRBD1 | TGTGCCAGCTCGCATCCCGGGACAGGGTATGAAAAACTGTTTTTT | CASSHPGTGYEKLFF
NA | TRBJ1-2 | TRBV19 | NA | TGTGCCGCCTCCGACAGCGGCACTATCTATGGCTACACCTTC | CAASDSGTIYGYTF
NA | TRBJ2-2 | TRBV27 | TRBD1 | TGTGCCAGCAGTTCGTACCGGGACAGGGGGACCGGGGAGCTGTTTTTT | CASSSYRDRGTGELFF
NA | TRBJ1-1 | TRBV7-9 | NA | TGTGCCAGCAGCTTAGGACGTGAAGCTTTCTTT | CASSLGREAFF
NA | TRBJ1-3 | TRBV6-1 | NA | TGTGCCAGCAGTGAGGGTGCCTCTGGAAACACCATATATTTT | CASSEGASGNTIYF
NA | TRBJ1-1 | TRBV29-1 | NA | TGCAGCGTTGAAGGGAATAACAGGGAAACTGAAGCTTTCTTT | CSVEGNNRETEAFF
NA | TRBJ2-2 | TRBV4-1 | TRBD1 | TGCGCCAGTCGGCCGGGACAGGGGACGAACACCGGGGAGCTGTTTTTT | CASRPGQGTNTGELFF
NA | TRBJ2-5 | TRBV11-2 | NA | TGTGCCAGCAGCCTATGGCAGGGCGAGACCCAGTACTTC | CASSLWQGETQYF
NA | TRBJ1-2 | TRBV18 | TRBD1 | TGTGCCAGCTCAGGCGGAGGGACAGGGGTTGCCTATGGCTACACCTTC | CASSGGGTGVAYGYTF
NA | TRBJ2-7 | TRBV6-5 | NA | TGTGCCAGCAGTTCTGCAGGGAGCTCCTACGAGCAGTACTTC | CASSSAGSSYEQYF
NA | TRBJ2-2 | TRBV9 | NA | TGTGCCAGCAGGGTCGGACACGACACCGGGGAGCTGTTTTTT | CASRVGHDTGELFF
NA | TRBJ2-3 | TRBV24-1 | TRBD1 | TGTGCCACCAGTCTTGGACAGGCCGGCACAGATACGCAGTATTTT | CATSLGQAGTDTQYF
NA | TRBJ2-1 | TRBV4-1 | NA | TGCGCCAGCAGCCAAGATTTGAACAGGGTACGGGTCCTCTCCTACAATGAGCAGTTCTTC | CASSQDLNRVRVLSYNEQFF
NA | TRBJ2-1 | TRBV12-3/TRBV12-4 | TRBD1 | TGTGCCAGCAGCACCGGGACAGGGGTTGAGCAGTTCTTC | CASSTGTGVEQFF
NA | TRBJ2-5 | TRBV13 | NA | TGTGCCAGCAGCTTAGGCAGCAGGATAAAAGAGACCCAGTACTTC | CASSLGSRIKETQYF
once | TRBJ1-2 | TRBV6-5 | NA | TGTGCCAGCAGTCACCAGGAGGGAAGCTATGGCTACACCTTC | CASSHQEGSYGYTF
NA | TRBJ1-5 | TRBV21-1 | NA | TGTGCCAGCAGCAATTGGATCACCGGGGGGAATCAGCCCCAGCATTTT | CASSNWITGGNQPQHF
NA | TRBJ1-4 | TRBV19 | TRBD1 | TGTGCCAGTCAAACAGGGGGCGGTGAAAAACTGTTTTTT | CASQTGGGEKLFF
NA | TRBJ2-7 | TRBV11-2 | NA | TGTGCCAGCAGCTTAGGGGGATACTCCTACGAGCAGTACTTC | CASSLGGYSYEQYF
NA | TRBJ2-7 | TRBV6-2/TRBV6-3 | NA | TGTGCCAGCAGTCCCGGGGGAACAGGGCACGAGCAGTACTTC | CASSPGGTGHEQYF
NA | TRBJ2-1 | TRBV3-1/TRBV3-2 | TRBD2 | TGTGCCAGCAGCCAGGTATCAGCGGGGAGCTACAATGAGCAGTTCTTC | CASSQVSAGSYNEQFF
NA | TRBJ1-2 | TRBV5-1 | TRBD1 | TGCGCCAGCAGCTTGGCCCCGGGACAGTTTGTCGCTAACTATGGCTACACCTTC | CASSLAPGQFVANYGYTF
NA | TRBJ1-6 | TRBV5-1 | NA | TGCGCCAGCAGAGAGACGACAGGAGATGTAGGGTATTCACCCCTCCACTTT | CASRETTGDVGYSPLHF
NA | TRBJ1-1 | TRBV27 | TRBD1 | TGTGCCAGCAGTCTGACAGGGGTGAACACTGAAGCTTTCTTT | CASSLTGVNTEAFF
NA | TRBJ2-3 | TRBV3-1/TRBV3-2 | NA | TGTGCCAGCAGCCAAGGACTGGACGGCTATACGCAGTATTTT | CASSQGLDGYTQYF
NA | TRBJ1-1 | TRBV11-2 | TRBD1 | TGTGCCAGCAGCTTAGGTGACAGGGGGGCCACTGAAGCTTTCTTT | CASSLGDRGATEAFF
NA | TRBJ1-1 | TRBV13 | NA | TGTGCCAGCAGCTTCGGTAGCCGGATGAACACTGAAGCTTTCTTT | CASSFGSRMNTEAFF
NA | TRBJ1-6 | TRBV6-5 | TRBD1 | TGTGCCAGCAGCTGGGACAGGTCCAATTCACCCCTCCACTTT | CASSWDRSNSPLHF
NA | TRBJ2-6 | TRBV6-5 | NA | TGTGCCAGCAGTTACCAGACTGGGGCCAACGTCCTGACTTTC | CASSYQTGANVLTF
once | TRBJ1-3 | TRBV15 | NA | TGTGCCACCAGCAGAAGATGGGAAGGGGCCTCTGGAAACACCATATATTTT | CATSRRWEGASGNTIYF
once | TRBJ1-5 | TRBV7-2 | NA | TGTGCCAGCAGCCCTCTAGGACAGCCCCAGCATTTT | CASSPLGQPQHF